This is a list of T cell receptor beta chains from one sample in a study of cytomegalovirus exposure and HLA in healthy donors. Generated by immunoSEQ multiplex PCR, the TCRdb table keeps only in-frame clones and is missing some. The data hold under 150,000 clones, with roughly four fifths observed a single time. What was sequenced was PBMCs. Receptors were obtained from a boy between 2 and 10 years old in good health and CMV-seronegative. CDR3s leave out the opening cysteine and the closing phenylalanine or tryptophan. Fields, in order: V gene, CDR3 protein.

v_call: TRBV2
cdr3_aa: ASSASKEGNQPQH

v_call: TRBV6-5
cdr3_aa: ASSGLGVYNEQF

v_call: TRBV19
cdr3_aa: ASGDRRATEKLF

v_call: TRBV27
cdr3_aa: ASRLISGRPYNEQF

v_call: TRBV4-2
cdr3_aa: ASSQVTDRGTEAF

v_call: TRBV7-8
cdr3_aa: ASSPRRRDFMGTQY

v_call: TRBV4-2
cdr3_aa: ASSPQGASGVDTQY

v_call: TRBV19
cdr3_aa: ASSTDSFYGYT

v_call: TRBV2
cdr3_aa: ASSEHLAGGKDTQY

v_call: TRBV6-5
cdr3_aa: ATLRQGAPQETQY